Each of the 17 T cell receptor beta chains below was sequenced from the same sample in a study of OX40 agonist ivuxolimab in advanced cancers. Clones were read by immunoSEQ multiplex PCR, and TCRdb kept only the in-frame ones, dropping some. The data contain 70,000 to 95,000 clones, 86% of them singletons. The sequences come from CD4+ or CD8+ T cells sorted from blood, collected in a trial of the OX40 agonist ivuxolimab. These TCRs come from an adult with an advanced solid tumor such as melanoma, head and neck, liver or kidney cancer.

V usage is TRBV14 and J usage is TRBJ2-7, with 12 nucleotides matching TRBD2. After removal of 1 base from V and 0 bases from J, the junction contained 4 bases not matched to a gene. CDR3 size: 17 residues. Looked up from germline, CDR1 is SGHDN and CDR2 is FVKESK. This CDR3 is CASSQGLAGGRSYEQYF. CDR3 sequence (DNA): TGTGCCAGCAGCCAAGGGCTAGCGGGAGGGCGCTCCTACGAGCAGTACTTC.

The rearrangement joins TRBV11-2 to TRBJ2-7; 7 bases map to TRBD2. The CDR3 is 12 residues long. Trimming at V came to 4 bases and at J to 4 bases, leaving 1 base not matched to a gene. CDR1 is SGHAT, CDR2 FQNNGV, per germline. CDR3 nucleotide sequence: TGTGCCAGCAGCTCCGGGGGGTACGAGCAGTACTTC. Translated, it gives CASSSGGYEQYF.

This chain connects TRBV7-2 to TRBJ2-1, with 11 bases fitting TRBD2. CDR1 SGHTA and CDR2 FQGNSA come from the germline V gene. J was trimmed by 6 bases and V by 3 bases; bases with no gene match: 1. The CDR3 consists of 14 residues. The CDR3 sequence is CASSFTSGSNEQFF. Written as DNA, the CDR3 is TGTGCCAGCAGCTTTACTAGCGGGAGCAATGAGCAGTTCTTC.

This clone was counted only a few times. The V gene is TRBV2, the J gene TRBJ1-6, with 7 bases lining up with TRBD1. The CDR3 totals 15 residues. V was clipped by 7 bases and J by 7 bases; unmatched bases: 10. Germline-derived CDR1 and CDR2 are SNHLY and FYNNEI. This CDR3 is CASKGTDFANSPLHF. The CDR3 DNA sequence: TGTGCCAGCAAGGGGACAGACTTCGCCAATTCACCCCTCCACTTT.

This chain joins TRBV9 and TRBJ1-2; TRBD1 might be the D (6 bases). Per the germline V gene, CDR1 is SGDLS and CDR2 is YYNGEE. Trimming left V 4 bases short and J 6 bases short, with 19 bases between. The CDR3 loop spans 15 amino acids. The CDR3 DNA reads as TGTGCCAGCAGCTTTCAACAACAGGGAAGGAATGGCTACACCTTC. Translating gives CASSFQQQGRNGYTF.

This chain joins TRBV2 and TRBJ1-6; TRBD1 agrees at 8 bases. Looked up from germline, CDR1 is SNHLY and CDR2 is FYNNEI. The ends lost 6 bases at V and 7 bases at J; junction bases unmatched: 8. There are 15 residues in the CDR3. CDR3 sequence (DNA): TGTGCCAGCAGCTCGGACAGGGTTGTAAATTCACCCCTCCACTTT. It codes for CASSSDRVVNSPLHF. The complete variable domain, with remaining parts taken from reference TRBV2 and TRBJ1-6, reads EPEVTQTPSHQVTQMGQEVILRCVPISNHLYFYWYRQILGQKVEFLVSFYNNEISEKSEIFDDQFSVERPDGSNFTLKIRSTKLEDSAMYFCASSSDRVVNSPLHFGNGTRLTVT.

The genes are TRBV9 and TRBJ1-2; 8 positions agree with TRBD1. This CDR3 contains 15 residues. From germline, CDR1 is SGDLS and CDR2 YYNGEE. After removal of 3 bases from V and 6 bases from J, the junction contained 10 bases not matched to a gene. The CDR3: CASSGQLTGGDGYTF. In nucleotides, the CDR3 is TGTGCCAGCAGCGGCCAGCTTACAGGGGGTGATGGCTACACCTTC.

This clone was picked up many times. The CDR3 DNA follows: TGTGCCAGCAGCTTAGGGGACAGGCTAAATACTGCCAACTACGAGCAGTACTTC. This codes for CASSLGDRLNTANYEQYF. The chain employs TRBV11-3 and TRBJ2-7; TRBD1 matches at 8 bases. The length of the CDR3 is 18 residues. V was pared by 1 base and J by 3 bases, with 14 bases of the junction left unmatched. CDR1 and CDR2 from the germline V gene are SGHNT and YENEEA.

The chain links TRBV29-1 to TRBJ2-5, with D possibly TRBD2 on 6 matching bases. The germline V gene encodes CDR1 SQVTM and CDR2 ANQGSEA. V lost 4 bases and J 2 bases, leaving 20 bases between the germline ends. The CDR3 spans 16 residues. The CDR3 region has the DNA TGCAGCGTTGTCCCCCTCTACGCTAGCGCACAAGAGACCCAGTACTTC. Translated: CSVVPLYASAQETQYF.

The gene calls are TRBV15 and TRBJ1-5; maybe TRBD1 (5 bases). The CDR3 consists of 13 residues. V was shortened by 1 base and J by 7 bases, with 8 bases between the two germline ends. CDR1 is LNHNV and CDR2 is YYDKDF in the germline V gene (reference sequence). The CDR3 spells CATSRGEGQPQHF. The DNA for the CDR3 is TGTGCCACCAGCAGAGGGGAGGGGCAGCCCCAGCATTTT.

This clone came up once. The J gene is TRBJ2-1, the V gene TRBV27, with a possible D match to TRBD2 (6 bases). Trimming pared 4 bases from V and 0 bases from J, leaving 16 bases between. This CDR3 contains 17 residues. Germline loops: CDR1 MNHEY, CDR2 SMNVEV (reference sequence). The CDR3 reads CASSSLRGGSSYNEQFF. CDR3 coding DNA: TGTGCCAGCAGTTCCCTCCGGGGAGGCAGCTCCTACAATGAGCAGTTCTTC.

The count of this clone is one. J is TRBJ2-3 and V is TRBV30, with TRBD2 as a possible D gene (5 bases). Germline-derived CDR1 and CDR2 are GTSNPN and SVGIG (reference sequence). The CDR3 contains 13 residues. The V end lost 1 base, the J end lost 8 bases, and 13 bases lay between the germline ends. The CDR3 sequence is CAWSAGAAGTQYF. In DNA form, the CDR3 reads TGTGCCTGGAGTGCAGGAGCGGCGGGTACGCAGTATTTT.

The gene calls are TRBV18 and TRBJ2-2; D not certain. The CDR3 length is 13 residues. V was shortened by 5 bases and J by 5 bases, with 9 bases between the two germline ends. In germline, CDR1 is KGHSH, CDR2 LQKENI. CDR3 sequence (DNA): TGTGCCAGCTCAAACGTTCAGACCGGGGAGCTGTTTTTT. Its protein is CASSNVQTGELFF.

The V and J genes are TRBV11-3 and TRBJ2-5; TRBD2 aligns across 8 bases. The J call may be in error: the DNA end matches TRBJ2-7 better. CDR1 SGHNT and CDR2 YENEEA come from the germline V gene. The CDR3 spans 14 residues. CDR3 amino acids: CASSPGLESYEQYF. In nucleotides, the CDR3 is TGTGCCAGCAGCCCGGGACTAGAATCCTACGAGCAGTACTTC.

The V gene is TRBV7-3, the J gene TRBJ2-2; unclear D gene. Trimming cost V 3 bases and J 2 bases, with 7 bases left between them. Germline-derived CDR1 and CDR2 are SGHTA and FQGTGA. CDR3 length: 14 residues. The CDR3 DNA follows: TGTGCCAGCAGCTTTAATGCTAACACCGGGGAGCTGTTTTTT. Its protein product is CASSFNANTGELFF.

The rearrangement links TRBV7-2 to TRBJ2-3, with TRBD1 matching over 8 bases. J lost 3 bases, V lost 5 bases, and 7 bases had no gene match. The germline gives CDR1 SGHTA, CDR2 FQGNSA. This CDR3 is 15 amino acids long. The CDR3 reads CASSPRRTGTDTQYF. The CDR3 coding sequence is TGTGCCAGCAGCCCCCGGAGGACAGGGACAGATACGCAGTATTTT.

The rearrangement joins TRBV11-2 to TRBJ2-5; TRBD1 matches at 8 bases. Unmatched junction bases numbered 16, after V lost 3 bases and J lost 4 bases. This CDR3 spans 18 amino acids. Germline-derived CDR1 and CDR2 are SGHAT and FQNNGV. DNA of the CDR3: TGTGCCAGCAGCTTGCAGGGTGGACAGGGATGGTTGGGAGAGACCCAGTACTTC. Protein sequence: CASSLQGGQGWLGETQYF.